The entry below describes one T cell receptor beta chain. The data originate from a study of control samples from healthy donors and cancer patients. The V end was cut by 0 bases, the J end by 0 bases, with 9 bases between. CDR3 length: 16 residues. Per germline, CDR1 ENHRY and CDR2 SYGVKD. Assay used: immunoSEQ multiplex PCR; TCRdb lists only in-frame clones, some missing. The repertoire includes around 110,000 clones, approximately 90% of them detected once, and approximately 2.3% sits in the top ten. The TCR originated in a woman aged 70-85 years in good health. This sequence joins TRBV10-3 and TRBJ1-3; the D is unclear. The sequencing sample was made of blood. CDR3 residues: CAISESSVGSGNTIYF. For the CDR3, the DNA is TGTGCCATCAGTGAGTCGTCGGTAGGCTCTGGAAACACCATATATTTT.